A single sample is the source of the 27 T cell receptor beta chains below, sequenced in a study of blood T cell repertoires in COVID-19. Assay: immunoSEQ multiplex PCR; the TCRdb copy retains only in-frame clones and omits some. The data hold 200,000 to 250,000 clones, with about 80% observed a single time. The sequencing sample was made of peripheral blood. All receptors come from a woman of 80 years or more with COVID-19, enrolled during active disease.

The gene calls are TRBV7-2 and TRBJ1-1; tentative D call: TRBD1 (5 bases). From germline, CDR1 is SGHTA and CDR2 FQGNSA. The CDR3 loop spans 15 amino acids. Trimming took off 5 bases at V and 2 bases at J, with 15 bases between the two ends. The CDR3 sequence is CASSRFGTTNTEAFF. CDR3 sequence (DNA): TGTGCCAGCAGCCGTTTTGGGACTACCAACACTGAAGCTTTCTTT.

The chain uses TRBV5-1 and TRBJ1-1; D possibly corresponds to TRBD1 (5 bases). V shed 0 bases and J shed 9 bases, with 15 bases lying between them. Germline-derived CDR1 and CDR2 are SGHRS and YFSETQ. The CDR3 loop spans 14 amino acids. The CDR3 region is CASSLASGENQAFF. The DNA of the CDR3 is TGCGCCAGCAGCTTGGCCTCGGGGGAGAACCAAGCTTTCTTT. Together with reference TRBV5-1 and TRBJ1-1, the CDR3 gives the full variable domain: KAGVTQTPRYLIKTRGQQVTLSCSPISGHRSVSWYQQTPGQGLQFLFEYFSETQRNKGNFPGRFSGRQFSNSRSEMNVSTLELGDSALYLCASSLASGENQAFFGQGTRLTVV.

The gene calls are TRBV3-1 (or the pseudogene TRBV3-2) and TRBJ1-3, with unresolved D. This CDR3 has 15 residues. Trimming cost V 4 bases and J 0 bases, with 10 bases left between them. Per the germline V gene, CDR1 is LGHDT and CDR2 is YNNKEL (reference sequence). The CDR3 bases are TGTGCCAGCAGCCTCAGGTTGAGCTCTGGAAACACCATATATTTT. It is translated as CASSLRLSSGNTIYF.

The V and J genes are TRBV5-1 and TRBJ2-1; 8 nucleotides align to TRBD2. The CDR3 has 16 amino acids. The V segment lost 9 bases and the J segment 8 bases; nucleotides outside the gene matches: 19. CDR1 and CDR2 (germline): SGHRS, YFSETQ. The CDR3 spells CATQLQRGGGLDEQFF. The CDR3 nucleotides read TGCGCCACTCAACTACAGCGGGGCGGGGGGCTAGATGAGCAGTTCTTC.

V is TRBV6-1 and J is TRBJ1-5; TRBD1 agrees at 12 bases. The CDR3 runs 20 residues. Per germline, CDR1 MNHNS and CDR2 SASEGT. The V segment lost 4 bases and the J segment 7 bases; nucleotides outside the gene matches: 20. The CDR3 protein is CASSGWAGTGGPTLGQPQHF. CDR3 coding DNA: TGTGCCAGCAGTGGTTGGGCCGGGACAGGGGGCCCGACGCTTGGGCAGCCCCAGCATTTT.

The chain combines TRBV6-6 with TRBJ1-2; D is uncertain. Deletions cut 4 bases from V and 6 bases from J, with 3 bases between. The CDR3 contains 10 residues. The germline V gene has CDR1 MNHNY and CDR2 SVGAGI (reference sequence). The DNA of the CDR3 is TGTGCCAGCAGTTCTAATGGCTACACCTTC. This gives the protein CASSSNGYTF.

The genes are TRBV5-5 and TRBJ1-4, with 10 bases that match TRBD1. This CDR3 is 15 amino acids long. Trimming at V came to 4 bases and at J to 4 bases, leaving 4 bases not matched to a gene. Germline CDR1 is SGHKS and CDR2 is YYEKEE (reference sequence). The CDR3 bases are TGTGCCAGCAGCCCTAGGACAGGGGGTAATGAAAAACTGTTTTTT. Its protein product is CASSPRTGGNEKLFF.

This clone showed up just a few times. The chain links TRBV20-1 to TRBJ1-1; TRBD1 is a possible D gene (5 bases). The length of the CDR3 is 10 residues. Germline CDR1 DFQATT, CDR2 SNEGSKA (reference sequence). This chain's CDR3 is CRGGGGEAFF. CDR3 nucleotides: TGCAGGGGGGGAGGTGGTGAAGCTTTCTTT.

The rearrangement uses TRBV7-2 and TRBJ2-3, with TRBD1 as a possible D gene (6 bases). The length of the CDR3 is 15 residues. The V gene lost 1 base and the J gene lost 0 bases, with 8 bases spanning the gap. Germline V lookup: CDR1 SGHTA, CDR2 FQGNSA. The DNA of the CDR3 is TGTGCCAGCAGCTTAGACAGGGATAGCACAGATACGCAGTATTTT. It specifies CASSLDRDSTDTQYF.

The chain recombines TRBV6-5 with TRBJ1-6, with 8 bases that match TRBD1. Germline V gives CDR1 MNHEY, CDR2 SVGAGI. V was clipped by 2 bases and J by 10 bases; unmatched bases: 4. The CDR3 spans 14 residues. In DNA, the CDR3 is TGTGCCAGCAGTTACCCAGGGGGCCACTCACCCCTCCACTTT. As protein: CASSYPGGHSPLHF.

CDR3: CASSYTIHREVGYTF. CDR3 DNA sequence: TGTGCCAGCAGTTACACTATTCACAGGGAAGTTGGCTACACCTTC. The chain employs TRBV6-5 and TRBJ1-2, with a tentative D call TRBD1 (6 bases). The CDR3 extends over 15 amino acids. Germline-derived CDR1 and CDR2 are MNHEY and SVGAGI. The V end lost 2 bases, the J end lost 7 bases, and 17 bases lay between the germline ends.

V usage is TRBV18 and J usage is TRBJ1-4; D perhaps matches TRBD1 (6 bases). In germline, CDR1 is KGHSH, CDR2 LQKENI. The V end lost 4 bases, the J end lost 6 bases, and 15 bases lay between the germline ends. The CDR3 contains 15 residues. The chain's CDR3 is CASSRARTDYEKLFF. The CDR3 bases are TGTGCCAGCTCACGGGCCCGGACAGATTATGAAAAACTGTTTTTT.

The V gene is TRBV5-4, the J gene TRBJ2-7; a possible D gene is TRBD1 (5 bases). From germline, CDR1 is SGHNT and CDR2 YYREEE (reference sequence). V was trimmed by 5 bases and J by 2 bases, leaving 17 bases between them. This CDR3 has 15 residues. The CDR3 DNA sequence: TGTGCCAGCAGTACTCGTCGCTCAGGGCCCTACGAGCAGTACTTC. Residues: CASSTRRSGPYEQYF.

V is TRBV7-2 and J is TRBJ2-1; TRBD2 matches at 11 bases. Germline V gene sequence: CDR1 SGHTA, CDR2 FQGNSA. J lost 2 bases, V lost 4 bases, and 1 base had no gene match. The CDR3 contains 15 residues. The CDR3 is CASSWGLAAYNEQFF. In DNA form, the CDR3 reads TGTGCCAGCAGCTGGGGACTAGCGGCCTACAATGAGCAGTTCTTC. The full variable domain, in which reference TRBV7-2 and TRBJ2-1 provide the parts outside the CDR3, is GAGVSQSPSNKVTEKGKDVELRCDPISGHTALYWYRQSLGQGLEFLIYFQGNSAPDKSGLPSDRFSAERTGGSVSTLTIQRTQQEDSAVYLCASSWGLAAYNEQFFGPGTRLTVL.

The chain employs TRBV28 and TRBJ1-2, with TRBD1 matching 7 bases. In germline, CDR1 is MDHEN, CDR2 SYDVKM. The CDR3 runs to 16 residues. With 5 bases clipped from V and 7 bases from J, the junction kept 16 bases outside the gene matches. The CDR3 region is CASSEPKGTAAIGYTF. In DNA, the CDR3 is TGTGCCAGCAGTGAGCCCAAGGGGACAGCCGCTATTGGCTACACCTTC.

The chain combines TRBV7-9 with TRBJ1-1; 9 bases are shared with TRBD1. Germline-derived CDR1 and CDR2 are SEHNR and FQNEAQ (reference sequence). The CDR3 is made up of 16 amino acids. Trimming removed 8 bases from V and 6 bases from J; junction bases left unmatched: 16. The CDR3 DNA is TGTGCCAGCTCTAGTACCCCCGGGACAGGGAGGGCTGAAGCTTTCTTT. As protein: CASSSTPGTGRAEAFF.

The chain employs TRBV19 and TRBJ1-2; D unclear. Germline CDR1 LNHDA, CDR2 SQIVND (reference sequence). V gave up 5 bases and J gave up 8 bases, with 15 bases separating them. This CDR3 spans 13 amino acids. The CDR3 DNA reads TGTGCCAGTAGTCAGGAGGCGAGGGCGGGCTACACCTTC. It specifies CASSQEARAGYTF.

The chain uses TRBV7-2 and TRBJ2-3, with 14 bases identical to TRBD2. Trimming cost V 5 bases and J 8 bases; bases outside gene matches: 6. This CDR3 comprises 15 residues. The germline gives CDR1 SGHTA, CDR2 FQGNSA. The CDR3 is CASSPGLAGEGTQYF. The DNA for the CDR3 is TGTGCCAGCAGCCCGGGACTAGCGGGAGAGGGTACGCAGTATTTT. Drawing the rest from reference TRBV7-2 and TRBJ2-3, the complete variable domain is GAGVSQSPSNKVTEKGKDVELRCDPISGHTALYWYRQSLGQGLEFLIYFQGNSAPDKSGLPSDRFSAERTGGSVSTLTIQRTQQEDSAVYLCASSPGLAGEGTQYFGPGTRLTVL.

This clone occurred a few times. CDR3 region: CASSLGLPNEQFF. The CDR3 coding sequence is TGTGCCAGCAGTTTAGGGCTCCCGAATGAGCAGTTCTTC. The V call is TRBV12-3 or TRBV12-4, the J call TRBJ2-1, with D unclear. CDR3 size: 13 residues. With 1 base removed from V and 7 bases from J, the gap between germline ends came to 8 bases.

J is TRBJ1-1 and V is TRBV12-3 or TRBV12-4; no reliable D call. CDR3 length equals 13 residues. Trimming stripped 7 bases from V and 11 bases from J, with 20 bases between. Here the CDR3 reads CASTHRAPVKAFF. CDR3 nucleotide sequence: TGTGCCAGCACCCACCGAGCTCCTGTCAAGGCTTTCTTT.

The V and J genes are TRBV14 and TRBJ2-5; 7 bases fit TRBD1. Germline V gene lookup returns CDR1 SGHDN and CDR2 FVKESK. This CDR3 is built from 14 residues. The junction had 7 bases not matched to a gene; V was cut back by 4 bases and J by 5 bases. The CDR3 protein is CASSRHRGTETQYF. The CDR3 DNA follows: TGTGCCAGCAGCCGCCACAGGGGAACGGAGACCCAGTACTTC.

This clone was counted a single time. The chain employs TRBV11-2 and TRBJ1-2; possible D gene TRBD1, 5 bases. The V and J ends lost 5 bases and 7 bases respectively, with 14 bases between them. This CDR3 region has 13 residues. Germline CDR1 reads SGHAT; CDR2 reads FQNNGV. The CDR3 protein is CASSPLLGLGYTF. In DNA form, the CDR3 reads TGTGCCAGCAGCCCCCTCCTGGGGCTTGGCTACACCTTC.

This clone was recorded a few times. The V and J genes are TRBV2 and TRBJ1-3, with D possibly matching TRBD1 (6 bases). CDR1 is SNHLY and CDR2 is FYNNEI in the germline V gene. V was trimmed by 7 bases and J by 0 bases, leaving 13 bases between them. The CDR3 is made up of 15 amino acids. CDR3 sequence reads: CASIRGAASGNTIYF. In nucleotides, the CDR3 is TGTGCCAGCATCCGGGGGGCAGCCTCTGGAAACACCATATATTTT.

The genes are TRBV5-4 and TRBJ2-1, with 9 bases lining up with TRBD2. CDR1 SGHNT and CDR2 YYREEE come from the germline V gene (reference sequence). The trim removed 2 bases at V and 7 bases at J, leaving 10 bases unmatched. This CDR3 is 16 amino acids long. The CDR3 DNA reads TGTGCCAGCAGCTTACGCGGGAGGGCAGGTGGTAATGAGCAGTTCTTC. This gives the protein CASSLRGRAGGNEQFF.

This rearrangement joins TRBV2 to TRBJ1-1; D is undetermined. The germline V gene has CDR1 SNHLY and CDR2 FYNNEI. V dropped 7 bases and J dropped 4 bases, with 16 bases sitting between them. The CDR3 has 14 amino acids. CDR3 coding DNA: TGTGCCAGCACCCGGGGAGACCTTGGCACTGAAGCTTTCTTT. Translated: CASTRGDLGTEAFF.

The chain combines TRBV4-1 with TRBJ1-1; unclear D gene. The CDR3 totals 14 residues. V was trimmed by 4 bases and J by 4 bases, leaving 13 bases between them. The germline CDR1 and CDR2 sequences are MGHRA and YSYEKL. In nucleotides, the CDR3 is TGCGCCAGCAGCCCTGCGGGCTGGGGCACTGAAGCTTTCTTT. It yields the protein CASSPAGWGTEAFF.

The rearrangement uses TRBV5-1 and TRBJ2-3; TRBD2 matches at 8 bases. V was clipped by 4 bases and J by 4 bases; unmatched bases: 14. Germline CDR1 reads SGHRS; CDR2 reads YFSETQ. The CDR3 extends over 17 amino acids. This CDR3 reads CASSPGLAPLRADTQYF. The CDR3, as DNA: TGCGCCAGCAGCCCCGGACTAGCTCCCCTCCGTGCAGATACGCAGTATTTT.